The clone carrying this T cell receptor beta chain was observed many times. TCR beta CDR3 amplification used RNA transcripts. The first-round RT-PCR employed HTBI primers together with the Qiagen OneStep RT-PCR kit. A multiplex PCR was then performed as the second round. A single record per CDR3 protein comes from TCRdb applying MiXCR to the multiplex PCR reads. Found here are about 620,000 distinct CDR3 sequences, roughly 20% of them singletons; the top ten hold roughly 6.9%. This sample is drawn from a study of Graves' ophthalmopathy and Graves' hyperthyroidism. Exclusion applied to patients with other autoimmune diseases, uncontrolled infections, pregnancy or lactation. This CDR3 has 15 amino acids. V lost 4 bases to trimming and J lost 4 bases, with 16 bases between them.

V is TRBV12-3 or TRBV12-4 and J is TRBJ2-5, with a weak D call TRBD2 (6 bases). The receptor comes from a woman aged 18-29 years with stable Graves' hyperthyroidism. Some clones in this sample may be carry-over from other donors' samples. Material: peripheral blood. Here the CDR3 reads CASSSRLGGRETQYF. CDR3 coding DNA: TGTGCCAGCAGTTCACGACTAGGAGGAAGAGAGACCCAGTACTTC.